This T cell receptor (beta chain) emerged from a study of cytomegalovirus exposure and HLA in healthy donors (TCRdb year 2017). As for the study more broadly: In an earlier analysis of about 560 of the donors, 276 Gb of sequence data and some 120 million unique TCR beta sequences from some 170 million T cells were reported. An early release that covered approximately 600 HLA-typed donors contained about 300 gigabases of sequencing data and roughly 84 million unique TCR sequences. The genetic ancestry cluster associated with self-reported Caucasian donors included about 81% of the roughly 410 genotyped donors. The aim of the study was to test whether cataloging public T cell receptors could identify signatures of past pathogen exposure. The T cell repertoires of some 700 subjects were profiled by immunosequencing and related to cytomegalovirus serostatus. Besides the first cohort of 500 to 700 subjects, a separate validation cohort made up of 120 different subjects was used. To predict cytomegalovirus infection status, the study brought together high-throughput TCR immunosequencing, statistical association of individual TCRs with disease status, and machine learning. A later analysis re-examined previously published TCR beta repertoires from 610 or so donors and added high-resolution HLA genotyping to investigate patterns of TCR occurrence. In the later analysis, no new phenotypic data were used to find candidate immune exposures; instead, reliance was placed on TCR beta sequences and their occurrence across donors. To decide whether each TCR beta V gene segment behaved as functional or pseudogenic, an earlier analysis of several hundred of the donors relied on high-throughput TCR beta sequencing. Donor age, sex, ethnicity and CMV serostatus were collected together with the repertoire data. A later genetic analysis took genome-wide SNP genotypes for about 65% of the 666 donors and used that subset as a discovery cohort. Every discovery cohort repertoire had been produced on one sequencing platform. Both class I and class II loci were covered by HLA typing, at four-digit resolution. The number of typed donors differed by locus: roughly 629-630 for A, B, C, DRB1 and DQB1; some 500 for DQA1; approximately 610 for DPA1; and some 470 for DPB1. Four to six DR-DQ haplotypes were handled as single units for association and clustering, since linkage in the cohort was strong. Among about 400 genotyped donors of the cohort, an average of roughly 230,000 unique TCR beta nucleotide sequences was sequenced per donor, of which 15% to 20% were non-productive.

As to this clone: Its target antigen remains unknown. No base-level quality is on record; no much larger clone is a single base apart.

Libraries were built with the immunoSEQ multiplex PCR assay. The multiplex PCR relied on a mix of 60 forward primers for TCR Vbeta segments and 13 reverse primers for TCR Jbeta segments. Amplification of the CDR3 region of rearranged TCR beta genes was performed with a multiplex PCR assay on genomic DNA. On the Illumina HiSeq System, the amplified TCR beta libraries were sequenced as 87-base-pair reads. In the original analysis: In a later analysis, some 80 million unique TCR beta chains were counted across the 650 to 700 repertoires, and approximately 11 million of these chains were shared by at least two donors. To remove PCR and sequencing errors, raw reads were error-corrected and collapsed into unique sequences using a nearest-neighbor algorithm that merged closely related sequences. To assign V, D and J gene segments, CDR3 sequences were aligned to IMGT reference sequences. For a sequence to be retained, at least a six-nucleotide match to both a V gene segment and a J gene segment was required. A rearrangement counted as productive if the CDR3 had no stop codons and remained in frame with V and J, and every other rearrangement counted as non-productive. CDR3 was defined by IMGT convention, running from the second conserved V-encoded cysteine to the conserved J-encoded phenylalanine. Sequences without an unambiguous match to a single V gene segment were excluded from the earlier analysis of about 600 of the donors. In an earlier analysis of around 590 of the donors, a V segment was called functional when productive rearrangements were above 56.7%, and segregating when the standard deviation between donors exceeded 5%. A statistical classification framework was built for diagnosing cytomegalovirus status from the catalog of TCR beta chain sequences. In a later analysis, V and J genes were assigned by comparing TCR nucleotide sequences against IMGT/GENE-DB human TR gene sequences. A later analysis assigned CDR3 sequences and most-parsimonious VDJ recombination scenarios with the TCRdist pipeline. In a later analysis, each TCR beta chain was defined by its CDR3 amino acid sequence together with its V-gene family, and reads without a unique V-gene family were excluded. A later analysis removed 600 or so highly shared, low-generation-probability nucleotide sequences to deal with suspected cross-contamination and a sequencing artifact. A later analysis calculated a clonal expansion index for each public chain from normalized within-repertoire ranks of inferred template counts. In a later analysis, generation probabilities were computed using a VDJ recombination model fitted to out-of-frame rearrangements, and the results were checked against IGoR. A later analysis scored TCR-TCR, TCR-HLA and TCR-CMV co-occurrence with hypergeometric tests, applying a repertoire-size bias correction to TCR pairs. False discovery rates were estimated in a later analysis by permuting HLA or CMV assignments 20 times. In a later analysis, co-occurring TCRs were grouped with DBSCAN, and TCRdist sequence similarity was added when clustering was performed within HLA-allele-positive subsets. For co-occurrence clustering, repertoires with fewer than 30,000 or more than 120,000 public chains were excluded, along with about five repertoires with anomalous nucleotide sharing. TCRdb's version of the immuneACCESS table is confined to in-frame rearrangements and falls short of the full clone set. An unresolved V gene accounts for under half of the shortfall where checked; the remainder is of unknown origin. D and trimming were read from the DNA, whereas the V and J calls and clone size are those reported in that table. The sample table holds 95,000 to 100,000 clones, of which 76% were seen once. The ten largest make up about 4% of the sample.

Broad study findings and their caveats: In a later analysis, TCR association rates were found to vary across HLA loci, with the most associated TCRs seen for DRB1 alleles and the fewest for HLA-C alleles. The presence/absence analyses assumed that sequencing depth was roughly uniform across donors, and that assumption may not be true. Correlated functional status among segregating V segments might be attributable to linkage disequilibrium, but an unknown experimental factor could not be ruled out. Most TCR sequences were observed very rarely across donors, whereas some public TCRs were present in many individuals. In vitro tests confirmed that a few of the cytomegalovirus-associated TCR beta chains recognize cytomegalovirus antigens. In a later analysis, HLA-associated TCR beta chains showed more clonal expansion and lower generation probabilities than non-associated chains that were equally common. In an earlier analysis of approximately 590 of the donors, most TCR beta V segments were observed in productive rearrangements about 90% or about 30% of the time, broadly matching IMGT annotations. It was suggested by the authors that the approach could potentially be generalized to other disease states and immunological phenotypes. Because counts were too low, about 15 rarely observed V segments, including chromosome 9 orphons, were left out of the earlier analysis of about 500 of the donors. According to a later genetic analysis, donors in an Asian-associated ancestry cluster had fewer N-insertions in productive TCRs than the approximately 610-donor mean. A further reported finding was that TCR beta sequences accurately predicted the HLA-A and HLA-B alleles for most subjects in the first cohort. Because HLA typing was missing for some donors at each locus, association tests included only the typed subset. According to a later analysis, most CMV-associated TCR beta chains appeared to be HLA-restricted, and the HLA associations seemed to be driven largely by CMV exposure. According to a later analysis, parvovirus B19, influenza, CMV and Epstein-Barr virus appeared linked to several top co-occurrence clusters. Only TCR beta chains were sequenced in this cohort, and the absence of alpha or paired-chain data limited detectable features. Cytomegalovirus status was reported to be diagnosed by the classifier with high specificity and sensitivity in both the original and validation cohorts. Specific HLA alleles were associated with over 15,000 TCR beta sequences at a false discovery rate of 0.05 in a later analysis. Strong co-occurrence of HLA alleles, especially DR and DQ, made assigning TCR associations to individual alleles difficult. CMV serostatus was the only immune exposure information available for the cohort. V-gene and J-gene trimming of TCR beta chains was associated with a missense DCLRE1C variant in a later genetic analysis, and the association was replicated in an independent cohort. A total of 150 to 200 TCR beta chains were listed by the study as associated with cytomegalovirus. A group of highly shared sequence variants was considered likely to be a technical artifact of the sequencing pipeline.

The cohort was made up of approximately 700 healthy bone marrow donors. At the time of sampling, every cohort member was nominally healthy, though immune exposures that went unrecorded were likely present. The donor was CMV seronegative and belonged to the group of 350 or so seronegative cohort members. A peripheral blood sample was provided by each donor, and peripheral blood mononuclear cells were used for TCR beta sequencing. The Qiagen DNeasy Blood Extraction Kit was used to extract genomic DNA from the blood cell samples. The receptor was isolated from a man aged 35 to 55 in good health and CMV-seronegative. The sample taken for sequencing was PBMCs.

The base sequence is TGTGCCAGCAGCTTGGCGGGGGGCGGGAACACCGGGGAGCTGTTTTTT. It specifies CASSLAGGGNTGELFF. The chain was built from TRBV5-4 and TRBJ2-2; TRBD2 could be the D gene, as 7 bases match. V is clipped by 0 bases and J by 1 base, and the sequence between their germline boundaries is 10 bases long. CDR1 is given as SGHNT and CDR2 as YYREEE, both from the germline V gene (reference sequence). The CDR3 measures 16 amino acids from cysteine to phenylalanine. Of the read, only the CDR3 DNA is kept; its 48 bases are in frame from base 1.